A single sample gave rise to the 18 T cell receptor beta chains below, sequenced in a study of cytomegalovirus exposure and HLA in healthy donors. PCR employed 60 Vbeta and 13 Jbeta primers. Assay: immunoSEQ multiplex PCR; the TCRdb copy retains only in-frame clones and omits some. The sample lists about 160,000 clones, around 83% seen once, with about 0.98% in the top ten. Sequencing was done on a sample of PBMCs. These receptors all come from a girl aged 2-10 years in good health and CMV-seropositive.

This chain joins TRBV28 and TRBJ2-1; 7 bases agree with TRBD1. CDR1 is MDHEN, CDR2 SYDVKM, per germline. With V trimmed by 3 bases and J by 4 bases, 6 bases remained unmatched. The CDR3 is 15 residues long. CDR3 coding DNA: TGTGCCAGCAGTTTCAGGGGGACCCTATACAATGAGCAGTTCTTC. Its translation is CASSFRGTLYNEQFF.

The V and J genes are TRBV5-4 and TRBJ1-1, with TRBD1 as a possible D gene (6 bases). V lost 4 bases, J lost 3 bases, and 10 bases lay in between. The V gene's germline CDR1 is SGHNT and CDR2 YYREEE (reference sequence). There are 13 residues in the CDR3. The CDR3: CASSPRGYTEAFF. The CDR3 DNA reads as TGTGCCAGCAGCCCCAGGGGTTACACTGAAGCTTTCTTT.

The rearrangement uses TRBV11-2 and TRBJ2-4, with TRBD2 identical over 7 bases. Losses at the gene ends were 2 bases for V and 1 base for J; bases not matched to a gene: 14. Per germline, CDR1 SGHAT and CDR2 FQNNGV. This CDR3 is built from 19 residues. DNA of the CDR3: TGTGCCAGCAGCTTATCCCTACTATGGGAGGGCCGGGCCAAAAACATTCAGTACTTC. This gives the protein CASSLSLLWEGRAKNIQYF.

The chain recombines TRBV11-3 with TRBJ2-3; TRBD2 agrees at 10 bases. J lost 10 bases, V lost 4 bases, and 5 bases had no gene match. The CDR3 covers 13 residues. The V gene's germline CDR1 is SGHNT and CDR2 YENEEA. The DNA of the CDR3 is TGTGCCAGCAGCTACTCTAGCGGGAGCGCGCAGTATTTT. The encoded protein is CASSYSSGSAQYF. The complete variable domain, with remaining parts taken from reference TRBV11-3 and TRBJ2-3, reads EAGVVQSPRYKIIEKKQPVAFWCNPISGHNTLYWYLQNLGQGPELLIRYENEEAVDDSQLPKDRFSAERLKGVDSTLKIQPAELGDSAVYLCASSYSSGSAQYFGPGTRLTVL.

The genes are TRBV4-1 and TRBJ2-5; 9 bases fit TRBD2. V gave up 6 bases and J gave up 1 base; unmatched junction bases: 6. The germline CDR1 and CDR2 sequences are MGHRA and YSYEKL. The CDR3 length is 15 residues. The CDR3 loop reads CASRRLAVIQETQYF. DNA of the CDR3: TGCGCCAGCAGGCGACTAGCGGTCATCCAAGAGACCCAGTACTTC.

This sequence joins TRBV5-4 and TRBJ2-1; D not certain. CDR1 is SGHNT, CDR2 YYREEE, per germline (reference sequence). Trimming removed 0 bases from V and 3 bases from J, with 4 bases in between. The CDR3 runs 13 residues. The chain's CDR3 is CASSLDYYNEQFF. The CDR3, as DNA: TGTGCCAGCAGCTTGGATTACTACAATGAGCAGTTCTTC.

The rearrangement joins TRBV9 to TRBJ1-1; D not certain. The CDR3 loop spans 14 amino acids. V shed 2 bases and J shed 6 bases, with 14 bases lying between them. The V gene's germline CDR1 is SGDLS and CDR2 YYNGEE. Here the CDR3 DNA reads TGTGCCAGCAGCGTCTTAGACAAGAGTGCTGAAGCTTTCTTT. Its protein is CASSVLDKSAEAFF.

This chain uses TRBV5-6 with TRBJ1-1; D is undetermined. The CDR3 loop spans 15 amino acids. Germline values: CDR1 SGHDT, CDR2 YYEEEE. Trimming removed 1 base from V and 4 bases from J, with 14 bases in between. The chain's CDR3 is CASSLPQFRGTEAFF. The DNA of the CDR3 is TGTGCCAGCAGCTTGCCTCAGTTTCGTGGCACTGAAGCTTTCTTT.

V gene TRBV7-3 combines with J gene TRBJ2-1; 10 bases line up with TRBD1. With 4 bases clipped from V and 0 bases from J, the junction kept 3 bases outside the gene matches. The CDR3 is made up of 16 amino acids. The germline V gene encodes CDR1 SGHTA and CDR2 FQGTGA. Here the CDR3 reads CASSSWTGGSYNEQFF. The CDR3 DNA reads TGTGCCAGCAGCTCCTGGACAGGGGGCTCCTACAATGAGCAGTTCTTC. Looking up the rest from reference TRBV7-3 and TRBJ2-1 gives the full variable domain: GAGVSQTPSNKVTEKGKYVELRCDPISGHTALYWYRQSLGQGPEFLIYFQGTGAADDSGLPNDRFFAVRPEGSVSTLKIQRTERGDSAVYLCASSSWTGGSYNEQFFGPGTRLTVL.

The chain joins TRBV27 to TRBJ1-1, with D perhaps matching TRBD1 (5 bases). The CDR3 covers 13 residues. Germline loops: CDR1 MNHEY, CDR2 SMNVEV (reference sequence). Trimming removed 2 bases at V and 1 base at J, with 5 bases between. The CDR3 reads CASSLQGNTEAFF. The CDR3 region has the DNA TGTGCCAGCAGTTTACAGGGGAACACTGAAGCTTTCTTT.

The rearrangement uses TRBV28 and TRBJ1-4; TRBD1 matches at 7 bases. The CDR3 has 13 amino acids. The V and J ends lost 5 bases and 10 bases, in that order; junction bases with no gene match: 7. Looked up from germline, CDR1 is MDHEN and CDR2 is SYDVKM. In DNA, the CDR3 is TGTGCCAGCAGTCCGAGGGGGCGGATAAAACTGTTTTTT. Translating it yields CASSPRGRIKLFF.

The V call is TRBV14, the J call TRBJ1-4; 7 bases line up with TRBD1. The length of the CDR3 is 13 residues. From germline, CDR1 is SGHDN and CDR2 FVKESK. J gave up 8 bases and V 4 bases, and 4 bases lay outside the gene matches. The CDR3 DNA reads TGTGCCAGCAGCCTCTGGGACAGAGAAAAACTGTTTTTT. Residues: CASSLWDREKLFF.

This sequence joins TRBV28 and TRBJ2-4; 9 bases are shared with TRBD1. The CDR3 totals 15 residues. Germline V gives CDR1 MDHEN, CDR2 SYDVKM. V shed 10 bases and J 1 base; nucleotides not matched to a gene: 8. CDR3 sequence reads: CATRIGTGAKNIQYF. CDR3 coding DNA: TGTGCCACACGAATCGGGACAGGGGCCAAAAACATTCAGTACTTC. The full variable domain, rest sourced from reference TRBV28 and TRBJ2-4, is DVKVTQSSRYLVKRTGEKVFLECVQDMDHENMFWYRQDPGLGLRLIYFSYDVKMKEKGDIPEGYSVSREKKERFSLILESASTNQTSMYLCATRIGTGAKNIQYFGAGTRLSVL.

The chain joins TRBV5-1 to TRBJ2-7, with 9 nucleotides matching TRBD2. Trimming removed 0 bases from V and 4 bases from J; junction bases left unmatched: 8. The CDR3 spans 16 residues. Germline loops: CDR1 SGHRS, CDR2 YFSETQ. The DNA for the CDR3 is TGCGCCAGCAGCTTGGATCCCGGGACTAGCTTGTACGAGCAGTACTTC. It specifies CASSLDPGTSLYEQYF. Full variable domain (outside the CDR3, taken from reference TRBV5-1 and TRBJ2-7): KAGVTQTPRYLIKTRGQQVTLSCSPISGHRSVSWYQQTPGQGLQFLFEYFSETQRNKGNFPGRFSGRQFSNSRSEMNVSTLELGDSALYLCASSLDPGTSLYEQYFGPGTRLTVT.

V is TRBV16 and J is TRBJ1-1; no clear D. Germline loops: CDR1 KGHSY, CDR2 FQNENV. The CDR3 has 11 residues. Trimming removed 6 bases from V and 7 bases from J, with 9 bases in between. Here the CDR3 DNA reads TGTGCCAGCAGTTTCGGACTTGAAGCTTTCTTT. Encoded protein: CASSFGLEAFF. Drawing the rest from reference TRBV16 and TRBJ1-1, the complete variable domain is GEEVAQTPKHLVRGEGQKAKLYCAPIKGHSYVFWYQQVLKNEFKFLISFQNENVFDETGMPKERFSAKCLPNSPCSLEIQATKLEDSAVYFCASSFGLEAFFGQGTRLTVV.

This chain joins TRBV4-1 and TRBJ1-6; maybe TRBD1 (5 bases). CDR1 and CDR2 from the germline V gene are MGHRA and YSYEKL. CDR3 length equals 18 residues. V was shortened by 4 bases and J by 4 bases, with 20 bases between the two germline ends. The CDR3, as DNA: TGCGCCAGCAGCCGATTGGGGGGGGTGGCAGCATATAATTCACCCCTCCACTTT. This sequence encodes CASSRLGGVAAYNSPLHF.

This clone was found once. This chain links TRBV6-1 with TRBJ2-7; 9 bases match TRBD2. J lost 7 bases, V lost 1 base, and 5 bases had no gene match. Germline V CDR1 and CDR2: MNHNS, SASEGT. The CDR3 consists of 14 residues. CDR3 protein: CASSEGWLAGEQYF. The CDR3 coding sequence is TGTGCCAGCAGTGAAGGGTGGCTAGCGGGGGAGCAGTACTTC.

The chain employs TRBV9 and TRBJ1-4, with D tentatively TRBD1 (6 bases). This CDR3 has 15 amino acids. V shed 3 bases and J shed 0 bases, with 9 bases lying between them. CDR1 and CDR2 (germline): SGDLS, YYNGEE. CDR3 DNA: TGTGCCAGCAGCGGCAGGGGCGCAACTAATGAAAAACTGTTTTTT. Protein sequence: CASSGRGATNEKLFF.